The 27 T cell receptor beta chains below were found in one sample sequenced in a study of glioma-infiltrating T cells after dendritic cell vaccination. Assay used: immunoSEQ multiplex PCR; TCRdb lists only in-frame clones, some missing. In the table there are around 21,000 clones, around 79% of which are singletons. The sequenced sample was blood, obtained before dendritic cell vaccination. These receptor sequences come from a human donor with glioblastoma.

The chain combines TRBV13 with TRBJ2-7; maybe TRBD2 (5 bases). Trimming removed 2 bases at V and 0 bases at J, with 14 bases between. Germline V gene sequence: CDR1 PRHDT, CDR2 FYEKMQ (reference sequence). CDR3 length: 16 residues. The CDR3 DNA is TGTGCCAGCAGCTTATTCCCGAGGGCAAACTCCTACGAGCAGTACTTC. Amino acids: CASSLFPRANSYEQYF.

This clone was observed a single time. This chain connects TRBV7-2 to TRBJ1-2, with TRBD1 as a possible D gene (5 bases). CDR3 length: 14 residues. Trimming took off 2 bases at V and 6 bases at J, with 13 bases between the two ends. From germline, CDR1 is SGHTA and CDR2 FQGNSA. This CDR3 reads CASSLTDSLDGYTF. The DNA of the CDR3 is TGTGCCAGCAGCTTAACAGACAGCTTAGATGGCTACACCTTC.

The genes are TRBV6-5 and TRBJ2-3, with TRBD1 matching 9 bases. The germline V gene has CDR1 MNHEY and CDR2 SVGAGI. Germline trimming cut 0 bases from V and 3 bases from J; bases unmatched to any gene: 4. This CDR3 is 16 amino acids long. CDR3 bases: TGTGCCAGCAGTTACTCGACAGGGGGTGGTACAGATACGCAGTATTTT. This sequence encodes CASSYSTGGGTDTQYF.

Only one count was recorded for this clone. The chain links TRBV11-1 to TRBJ1-3; no clear D gene. The ends were cut back, 4 bases at V and 5 bases at J, with 9 bases in the middle. The CDR3 contains 13 residues. The germline gives CDR1 SGHAT, CDR2 FQDESV (reference sequence). CDR3 nucleotides: TGTGCCAGCAGCTCCATCACTCGAAACACCATATATTTT. Protein sequence: CASSSITRNTIYF.

V usage is TRBV5-4 and J usage is TRBJ1-4, with D perhaps matching TRBD1 (6 bases). The ends were cut back, 4 bases at V and 7 bases at J, with 17 bases in the middle. The CDR3 runs 15 residues. Germline CDR1 reads SGHNT; CDR2 reads YYREEE (reference sequence). The CDR3 DNA follows: TGTGCCAGCAGCGCCCTACAGGGTGGAAGTGAAAAACTGTTTTTT. Translating gives CASSALQGGSEKLFF.

V gene TRBV18 combines with J gene TRBJ2-2; D is unclear. The CDR3 has 15 amino acids. Deletions cut 3 bases from V and 5 bases from J, with 13 bases between. CDR1 and CDR2 from the germline V gene are KGHSH and LQKENI. CDR3 bases: TGTGCCAGCTCACCCTGGCCCGCCCTTACCGGGGAGCTGTTTTTT. This encodes CASSPWPALTGELFF.

This chain connects TRBV12-5 to TRBJ2-2; TRBD2 is a possible D gene (6 bases). Germline-derived CDR1 and CDR2 are LGHNT and FRNRAP. This CDR3 has 15 amino acids. Trimming cost V 5 bases and J 0 bases, with 10 bases left between them. The CDR3 DNA reads as TGTGCTAGTGGTCCCTGGGACTCGAACACCGGGGAGCTGTTTTTT. It is translated as CASGPWDSNTGELFF.

This clone was detected only once. The V and J genes are TRBV5-1 and TRBJ1-1, with TRBD1 matching over 8 bases. Germline lookup yields CDR1 SGHRS and CDR2 YFSETQ. This CDR3 spans 15 amino acids. The V and J ends lost 1 base and 1 base, in that order; junction bases with no gene match: 3. In DNA, the CDR3 is TGCGCCAGCAGCTTGATCCAGGGGGCGAACACTGAAGCTTTCTTT. Translating gives CASSLIQGANTEAFF.

This chain uses TRBV5-1 with TRBJ2-7; the D is unclear. This CDR3 spans 14 amino acids. The V gene's germline CDR1 is SGHRS and CDR2 YFSETQ. Trimming took 0 bases from V and 0 from J, leaving 7 bases between them. The CDR3 nucleotides read TGCGCCAGCAGCTTGGAACAGTCCTCCTACGAGCAGTACTTC. This gives the protein CASSLEQSSYEQYF.

This clone came up a few times. This chain uses TRBV10-3 with TRBJ2-3, with D possibly being TRBD2 (5 bases). CDR3 size: 13 residues. V was cut by 2 bases and J by 4 bases, with 7 bases left in between. Per germline, CDR1 ENHRY and CDR2 SYGVKD. CDR3 sequence: CAISERGADTQYF. CDR3 sequence (DNA): TGTGCCATCAGTGAGCGGGGTGCAGATACGCAGTATTTT.

This chain joins TRBV6-1 and TRBJ2-4; D not resolved. From germline, CDR1 is MNHNS and CDR2 SASEGT. Between the trimmed V and J ends, which lost 6 bases and 0 bases, there was a span of 12 bases. The CDR3 sequence is 15 residues long. The CDR3: CASRARRLAKNIQYF. The CDR3 bases are TGTGCCAGCAGGGCTAGACGATTAGCCAAAAACATTCAGTACTTC.

The chain is built from TRBV7-9 and TRBJ1-2; D remains unclear. In germline, CDR1 is SEHNR, CDR2 FQNEAQ (reference sequence). V lost 5 bases and J 2 bases, leaving 9 bases between the germline ends. There are 13 residues in the CDR3. The CDR3 nucleotides read TGTGCCAGCAGCCCTAGTTTGAACTATGGCTACACCTTC. Its translation: CASSPSLNYGYTF.

J is TRBJ2-7 and V is TRBV5-4, with TRBD2 identical over 10 bases. Germline CDR1 is SGHNT and CDR2 is YYREEE (reference sequence). The CDR3 contains 14 residues. V lost 4 bases, J lost 3 bases, and 4 bases stayed unmatched. Here the CDR3 DNA reads TGTGCCAGCAGCCCCGGACTAGCGGACTACGAGCAGTACTTC. Amino acid sequence: CASSPGLADYEQYF.

V gene TRBV28 combines with J gene TRBJ2-3; 10 bases agree with TRBD2. Looked up from germline, CDR1 is MDHEN and CDR2 is SYDVKM. Trimming cost V 2 bases and J 1 base; bases outside gene matches: 0. This CDR3 spans 15 amino acids. The CDR3 loop is CASSLSGRGTDTQYF. CDR3 coding DNA: TGTGCCAGCAGTTTAAGCGGGAGGGGCACAGATACGCAGTATTTT.

The gene calls are TRBV5-1 and TRBJ1-3; 7 bases fit TRBD1. V was pared by 2 bases and J by 0 bases, with 5 bases of the junction left unmatched. The CDR3 consists of 16 residues. Germline lookup yields CDR1 SGHRS and CDR2 YFSETQ. The CDR3 nucleotides read TGCGCCAGCAGCTTAGGGACAGTTCGCTCTGGAAACACCATATATTTT. It yields the protein CASSLGTVRSGNTIYF.

This chain links TRBV9 with TRBJ1-2; 7 bases fit TRBD1. Germline V lookup: CDR1 SGDLS, CDR2 YYNGEE. The V segment lost 0 bases and the J segment 5 bases; nucleotides outside the gene matches: 7. The CDR3 consists of 15 residues. For the CDR3, the DNA is TGTGCCAGCAGCGTAGACGGGGACAGTACGTATGGCTACACCTTC. It translates to CASSVDGDSTYGYTF.

The chain is built from TRBV6-1 and TRBJ2-4; possible D gene TRBD2, 6 bases. Germline CDR1 and CDR2: MNHNS and SASEGT. V lost 1 base, J lost 0 bases, and 16 bases lay in between. The CDR3 is 18 residues long. In DNA, the CDR3 is TGTGCCAGCAGTGAAGAGGTAATGGGACTCCTAGCCAAAAACATTCAGTACTTC. Its translation is CASSEEVMGLLAKNIQYF.

This chain joins TRBV28 and TRBJ2-3; D perhaps matches TRBD2 (6 bases). V dropped 6 bases and J dropped 4 bases, with 17 bases sitting between them. The CDR3 length is 15 residues. Germline CDR1 MDHEN, CDR2 SYDVKM. CDR3 loop: CASSGGRGASDTQYF. In DNA form, the CDR3 reads TGTGCCAGCAGCGGGGGTCGTGGAGCCTCAGATACGCAGTATTTT.

The chain links TRBV7-3 to TRBJ2-5; 8 bases agree with TRBD2. The DNA end is a closer match to TRBJ2-7, so the J assignment may be wrong. Per the germline V gene, CDR1 is SGHTA and CDR2 is FQGTGA. The CDR3 is 16 amino acids. The CDR3 nucleotides read TGTGCCAGCAGCCCCCAGGCTACTAGCGGACCCTACGAGCAGTACTTC. Its translation: CASSPQATSGPYEQYF.

This chain connects TRBV27 to TRBJ1-2, with 10 bases matching TRBD1. The CDR3 is 16 residues long. V dropped 10 bases and J dropped 2; count of bases not matched to a gene: 13. The germline V gene has CDR1 MNHEY and CDR2 SMNVEV (reference sequence). The CDR3 bases are TGTGCCACCGCCCCGGGGACAGGGGTAGGAAACTATGGCTACACCTTC. It encodes CATAPGTGVGNYGYTF.

The chain recombines TRBV6-5 with TRBJ2-7; TRBD2 might be the D (6 bases). CDR1 and CDR2 (germline): MNHEY, SVGAGI. V was trimmed by 4 bases and J by 1 base, leaving 11 bases between them. The CDR3 consists of 14 residues. For the CDR3, the DNA is TGTGCCAGCAGTTTAACTAGCAGATCCTACGAGCAGTACTTC. It translates to CASSLTSRSYEQYF.

The V and J genes are TRBV2 and TRBJ2-2; 14 bases fit TRBD2. The trim removed 5 bases at V and 3 bases at J, leaving 2 bases unmatched. Germline-derived CDR1 and CDR2 are SNHLY and FYNNEI. The CDR3 length is 16 residues. The CDR3 sequence is CASSRTSGRYTGELFF. In DNA, the CDR3 is TGTGCCAGCAGTCGGACTAGCGGGAGGTACACCGGGGAGCTGTTTTTT.

The chain couples TRBV7-3 to TRBJ1-1, with 8 bases lining up with TRBD1. The CDR3 extends over 14 amino acids. Trimming at V came to 6 bases and at J to 1 base, leaving 4 bases not matched to a gene. Germline loops: CDR1 SGHTA, CDR2 FQGTGA. The CDR3 DNA follows: TGTGCCAGCAGTCAGGGACAGGCGAACACTGAAGCTTTCTTT. Amino acids: CASSQGQANTEAFF.

The V and J genes are TRBV7-2 and TRBJ2-3, with 8 positions matching TRBD2. V was clipped by 5 bases and J by 4 bases; unmatched bases: 2. This CDR3 region has 13 residues. Germline CDR1 is SGHTA and CDR2 is FQGNSA. The CDR3 loop reads CASSHSGADTQYF. CDR3 bases: TGTGCCAGCAGCCATAGCGGGGCAGATACGCAGTATTTT.

The chain employs TRBV25-1 and TRBJ2-1, with D perhaps TRBD2 (5 bases). Germline CDR1 is MGHDK and CDR2 is SYGVNS. The CDR3 is 13 amino acids. The V gene lost 3 bases and the J gene lost 9 bases, with 12 bases spanning the gap. In DNA, the CDR3 is TGTGCCAGCAGTGATTTTAGCGAGAGTGAGCAGTTCTTC. Its protein is CASSDFSESEQFF.

The chain recombines TRBV21-1 with TRBJ2-2; the D call in the table, TRBD2, was not verified against the DNA. TRBV21-1 is marked as a pseudogene. The length of the CDR3 is 15 residues. The CDR3 reads CASTSSGSRAGELFF. CDR3 DNA: TGTGCCAGCACAAGTAGCGGGAGTCGAGCCGGGGAGCTGTTTTTT.

This clone was detected once. The CDR3 DNA is TGTGCCAGCAGCCAAGATATTAGCGGGAGTGGAAATGAGCAGTTCTTC. The encoded protein is CASSQDISGSGNEQFF. The V gene is TRBV4-2, the J gene TRBJ2-1; TRBD2 agrees at 9 bases. J gave up 7 bases and V 0 bases, and 7 bases lay outside the gene matches. Looked up from germline, CDR1 is LGHNA and CDR2 is YNFKEQ. The CDR3 sequence is 16 residues long.